This TCR beta chain was identified in a study of tumor-infiltrating lymphocytes in localized non-small cell lung cancer. General study points: Tumor T-cell fraction from TCR sequencing was not associated with recurrence-free survival (p = 0.61).

The V gene's germline CDR1 is SGHVS and CDR2 FQNEAQ. The CDR3 totals 16 residues. The junction had 14 bases not matched to a gene; V was cut back by 7 bases and J by 5 bases. The method was immunoSEQ multiplex PCR; TCRdb's version includes in-frame clones alone and lacks a portion of them. The data hold 14,000 to 15,000 clones, with approximately 80% observed a single time. As concerns this clone: What it binds is unknown.

The specimen sequenced was lung tumor tissue. The chain is built from TRBV7-8 and TRBJ2-1; 7 bases match TRBD2. The sequence derives from a human donor with non-small cell lung cancer. The CDR3 coding sequence is TGTGCCAGCATCTTTGGGGGGAGGGCTAAAAACAATGAGCAGTTCTTC. It encodes CASIFGGRAKNNEQFF.